Described below is a single T cell receptor beta chain sequence and its context. No antigen is known for it. The sample originates from a study of cytomegalovirus exposure and HLA in healthy donors. On the study more broadly: Genotyping showed roughly 76% of approximately 430 donors falling in the Caucasian-associated ancestry cluster.

With 60 Vbeta and 13 Jbeta primers, the PCR was carried out. Authors' processing steps: Later analysis identified tens of millions of unique TCR beta chains, 10 million to 12 million shared. Some clones are missing from TCRdb's copy, which holds only in-frame ones; the method was immunoSEQ multiplex PCR. That table furnishes V, J and clone size, whereas the DNA furnished D and trimming. The repertoire includes roughly 220,000 clones, about 81% of them detected once, and less than 3% sits in the top ten. The CDR3 is 14 residues long. V lost 2 bases, J lost 6 bases, and 13 bases lay in between. Germline V lookup: CDR1 MNHEY, CDR2 SVGAGI. Findings and limits, study-wide: V- and J-gene trimming of TCR beta was linked (in a later analysis) to a missense DCLRE1C variant. An ancestry cluster, one associated with Asian ancestry, reportedly showed fewer N-insertions than the approximately 660-donor mean in a later analysis.

The chain uses TRBV6-5 and TRBJ1-1; maybe TRBD1 (6 bases). Sequenced input: PBMCs. This receptor was identified in a middle-aged woman in good health and CMV-seronegative. CDR3 in DNA: TGTGCCAGCAGTTACGACGGGACAAGAGCTGAAGCTTTCTTT. Its protein product is CASSYDGTRAEAFF.